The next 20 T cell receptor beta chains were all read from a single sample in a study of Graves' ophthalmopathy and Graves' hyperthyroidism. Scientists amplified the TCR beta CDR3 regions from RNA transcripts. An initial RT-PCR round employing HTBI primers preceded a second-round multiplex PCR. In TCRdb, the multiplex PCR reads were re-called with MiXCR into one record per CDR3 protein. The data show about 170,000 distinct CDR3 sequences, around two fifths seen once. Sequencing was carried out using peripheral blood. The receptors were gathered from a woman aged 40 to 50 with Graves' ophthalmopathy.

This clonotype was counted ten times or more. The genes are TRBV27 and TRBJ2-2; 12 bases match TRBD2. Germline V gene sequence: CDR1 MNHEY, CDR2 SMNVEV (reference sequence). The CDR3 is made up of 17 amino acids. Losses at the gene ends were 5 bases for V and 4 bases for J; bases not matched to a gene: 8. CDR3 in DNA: TGTGCCAGCAGTCCGCGACTAGCGGGGGTTCTCACCGGGGAGCTGTTTTTT. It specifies CASSPRLAGVLTGELFF.

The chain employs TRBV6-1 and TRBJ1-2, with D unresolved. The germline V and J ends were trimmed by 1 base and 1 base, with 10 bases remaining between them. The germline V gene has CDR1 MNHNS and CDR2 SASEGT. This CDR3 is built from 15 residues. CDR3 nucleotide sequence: TGTGCCAGCAGTGAAGGCCGACTTGTTAACTATGGCTACACCTTC. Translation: CASSEGRLVNYGYTF.

As DNA, the CDR3 is TGTGCCACCACAGCGGGACAAGAGACCCAGTACTTC. Its translation is CATTAGQETQYF. V gene TRBV6-5 combines with J gene TRBJ2-5; 7 nucleotides agree with TRBD2. J gave up 2 bases and V 10 bases, and 4 bases lay outside the gene matches. The CDR3 has 12 amino acids. Germline lookup yields CDR1 MNHEY and CDR2 SVGAGI.

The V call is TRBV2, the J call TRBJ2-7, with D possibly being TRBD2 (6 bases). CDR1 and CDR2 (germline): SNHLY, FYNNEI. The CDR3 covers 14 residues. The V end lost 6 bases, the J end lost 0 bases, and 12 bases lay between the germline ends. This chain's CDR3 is CASRERVHSYEQYF. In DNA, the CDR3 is TGTGCCAGCAGGGAGCGGGTTCACTCCTACGAGCAGTACTTC.

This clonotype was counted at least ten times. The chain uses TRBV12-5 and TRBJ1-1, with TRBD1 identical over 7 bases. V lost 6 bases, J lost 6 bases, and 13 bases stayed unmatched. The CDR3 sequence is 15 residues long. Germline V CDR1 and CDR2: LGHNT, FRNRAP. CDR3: CASGGDRVLVSEAFF. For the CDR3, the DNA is TGTGCTAGTGGGGGTGACAGGGTTTTGGTGTCTGAAGCTTTCTTT.

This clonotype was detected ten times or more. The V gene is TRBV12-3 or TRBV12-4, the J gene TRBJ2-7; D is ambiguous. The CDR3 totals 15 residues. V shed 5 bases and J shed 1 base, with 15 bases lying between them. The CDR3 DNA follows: TGTGCCAGCAGTCCCGAACTTGAGCCTTCCTACGAGCAGTACTTC. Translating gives CASSPELEPSYEQYF.

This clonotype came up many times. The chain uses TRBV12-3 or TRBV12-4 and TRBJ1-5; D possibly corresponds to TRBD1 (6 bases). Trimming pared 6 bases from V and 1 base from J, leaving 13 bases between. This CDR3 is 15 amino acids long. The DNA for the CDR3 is TGTGCCAGCAGCCCCACAGGGTTAAGCAATCAGCCCCAGCATTTT. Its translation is CASSPTGLSNQPQHF.

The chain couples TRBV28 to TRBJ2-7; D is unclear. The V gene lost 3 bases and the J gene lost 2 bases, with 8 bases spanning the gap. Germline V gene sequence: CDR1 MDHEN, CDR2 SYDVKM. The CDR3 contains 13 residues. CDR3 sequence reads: CASSLGRPYEQYF. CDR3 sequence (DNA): TGTGCCAGCAGTTTGGGAAGACCCTACGAGCAGTACTTC.

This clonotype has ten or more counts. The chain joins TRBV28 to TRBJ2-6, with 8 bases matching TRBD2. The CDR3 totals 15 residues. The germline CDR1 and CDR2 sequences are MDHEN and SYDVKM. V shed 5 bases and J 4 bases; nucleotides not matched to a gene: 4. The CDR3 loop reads CASSKAGAGANVLTF. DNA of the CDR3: TGTGCCAGCAGTAAAGCGGGAGCCGGGGCCAACGTCCTGACTTTC.

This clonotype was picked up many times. The CDR3 spells CASSPLSIGEAFF. The DNA of the CDR3 is TGTGCCAGCAGCCCATTAAGCATCGGGGAAGCTTTCTTT. The chain is built from TRBV28 and TRBJ1-1; D call uncertain. This CDR3 contains 13 residues. Trimming took 6 bases from V and 8 from J, leaving 16 bases between them. The germline V gene encodes CDR1 MDHEN and CDR2 SYDVKM.

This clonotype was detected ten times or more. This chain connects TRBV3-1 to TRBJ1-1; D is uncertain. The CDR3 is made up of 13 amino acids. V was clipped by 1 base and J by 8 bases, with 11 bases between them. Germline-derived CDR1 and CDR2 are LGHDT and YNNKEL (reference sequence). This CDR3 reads CASSQGGSLEAFF. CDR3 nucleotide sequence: TGTGCCAGCAGCCAAGGTGGCAGCCTGGAAGCTTTCTTT.

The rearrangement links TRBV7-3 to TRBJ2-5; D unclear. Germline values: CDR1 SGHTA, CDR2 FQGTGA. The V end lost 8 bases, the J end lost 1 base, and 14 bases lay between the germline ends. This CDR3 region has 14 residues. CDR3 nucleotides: TGTGCCAGCCAGAGGTCGCCTGGCCAAGAGACCCAGTACTTC. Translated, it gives CASQRSPGQETQYF.

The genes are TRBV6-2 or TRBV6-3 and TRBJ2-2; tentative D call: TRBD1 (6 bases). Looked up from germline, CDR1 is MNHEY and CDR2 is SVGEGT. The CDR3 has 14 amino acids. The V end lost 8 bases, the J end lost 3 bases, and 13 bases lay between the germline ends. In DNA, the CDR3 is TGTGCCAGCCGTCCCCCAGGGGACACCGGGGAGCTGTTTTTT. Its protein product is CASRPPGDTGELFF.

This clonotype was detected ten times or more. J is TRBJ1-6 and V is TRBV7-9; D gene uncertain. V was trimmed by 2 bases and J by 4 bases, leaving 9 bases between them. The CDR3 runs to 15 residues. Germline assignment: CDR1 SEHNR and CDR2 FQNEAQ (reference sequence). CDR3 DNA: TGTGCCAGCAGCTTAAGCGGCAGGTATAATTCACCCCTCCACTTT. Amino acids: CASSLSGRYNSPLHF.

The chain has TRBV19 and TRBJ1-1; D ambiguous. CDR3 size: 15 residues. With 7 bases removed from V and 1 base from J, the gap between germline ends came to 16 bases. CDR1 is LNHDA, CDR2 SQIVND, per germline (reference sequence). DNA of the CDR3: TGTGCCAGTACGACCGTCAGTGCATGGAACACTGAAGCTTTCTTT. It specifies CASTTVSAWNTEAFF.

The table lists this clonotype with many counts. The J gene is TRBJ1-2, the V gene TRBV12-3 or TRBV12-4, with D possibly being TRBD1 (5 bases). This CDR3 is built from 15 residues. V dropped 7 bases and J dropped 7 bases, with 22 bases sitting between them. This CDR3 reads CASKPRTFPRGGYTF. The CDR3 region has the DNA TGTGCCAGCAAACCACGGACCTTCCCGAGGGGTGGCTACACCTTC.

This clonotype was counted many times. The CDR3 DNA sequence: TGTGCCAGCAGCGTATCGGGTAATCAGCCCCAGCATTTT. It encodes CASSVSGNQPQHF. The chain has TRBV9 and TRBJ1-5; D gene ambiguous. The germline V gene has CDR1 SGDLS and CDR2 YYNGEE. The CDR3 spans 13 residues. The V and J ends lost 1 base and 4 bases respectively, with 6 bases between them.

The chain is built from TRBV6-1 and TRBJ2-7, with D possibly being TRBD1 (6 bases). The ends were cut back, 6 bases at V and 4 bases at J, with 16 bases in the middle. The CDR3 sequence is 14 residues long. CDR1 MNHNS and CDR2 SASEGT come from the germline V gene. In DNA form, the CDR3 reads TGTGCCAGCAGAAAGTGGACAGTTTTTTACGAGCAGTACTTC. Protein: CASRKWTVFYEQYF.

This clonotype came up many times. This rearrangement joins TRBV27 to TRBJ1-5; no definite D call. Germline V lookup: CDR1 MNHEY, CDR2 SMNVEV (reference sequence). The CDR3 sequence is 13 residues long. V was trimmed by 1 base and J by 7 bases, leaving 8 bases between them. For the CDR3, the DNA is TGTGCCAGCAGTTTATGGGGTAGCCAGCCCCAGCATTTT. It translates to CASSLWGSQPQHF.

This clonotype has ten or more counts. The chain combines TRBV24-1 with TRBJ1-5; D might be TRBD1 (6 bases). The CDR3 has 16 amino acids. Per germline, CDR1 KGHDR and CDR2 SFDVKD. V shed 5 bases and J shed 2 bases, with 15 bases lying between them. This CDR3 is CATSAATGTGNQPQHF. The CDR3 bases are TGTGCCACCAGTGCAGCGACAGGAACGGGCAATCAGCCCCAGCATTTT.